The 20 T cell receptor beta chains listed next were all sequenced from one sample in a study of CD8+ T cells in alopecia areata. The study sorted pooled cutaneous lymph node cells by CD4, CD8alpha, NKG2D, NKG2ACE and other markers. cDNA reverse transcribed from extracted RNA served as the sequencing template. Some clones are missing from TCRdb's copy, which holds only in-frame ones; the method was immunoSEQ multiplex PCR. This sample comprises about 270,000 clones, none seen once only. Material for sequencing was CD4+ T cells sorted from a lymph node. Source of these receptors: a C3H/HeJ mouse with alopecia areata. The mice in this strain carry MHC haplotype H2-k.

About this clone itself: Genes here carry mouse names. The CDR3: CTCSAFPGQGGEVFF. CDR3 bases read: TGCACCTGCAGTGCATTCCCGGGACAGGGGGGA. The chain links TRBV1 to TRBJ1-1, with TRBD1 matching over 11 bases. Sequencing ends 4 residues short of the CDR3 end; the germline J gene provides the rest. The V gene's germline CDR1 is NSQYPW and CDR2 LRSPGD (reference sequence). The CDR3 loop spans 15 amino acids.

This clone was recorded a few times. The gene symbols are mouse symbols. Read sequence stops 4 residues before the CDR3 end, and the germline J gene provides the missing end. The gene calls are TRBV19 and TRBJ2-4; no clear D gene. From germline, CDR1 is FNHDT and CDR2 SITEND (reference sequence). The CDR3 runs to 13 residues. CDR3 region: CASSIAQKNTLYF. The CDR3 DNA, read in part, is TGTGCCAGCAGTATTGCCCAGAAAAAC.

As concerns this clone: Gene labels here are mouse ones. The read falls 4 residues short of the CDR3 end, and the missing part is taken from the germline J gene. The chain uses TRBV13-3 and TRBJ1-2; weak D call: TRBD1 (6 bases). CDR3 length: 13 amino acids. CDR1 and CDR2 (germline): NNHDY, SYVADS. The CDR3 spells CASSDDREADYTF. The sequenced CDR3 bases are TGTGCCAGCAGTGATGACAGGGAGGCC.

There are a few counts of this clone. The gene names given are mouse names. The read gets to within 4 residues of the CDR3 end, and the germline J gene fills in the rest. V usage is TRBV12-1 and J usage is TRBJ2-2; 7 bases are a match to TRBD2. Germline-derived CDR1 and CDR2 are SGHSN and HYEKVE. The junction had 6 bases not matched to a gene; V was cut back by 4 bases and J by 2 bases. The CDR3 is 15 residues long. The part of the CDR3 DNA that was read is TGTGCCAGCTCCCCCCTGGGGGAGAACACCGGG. Its protein is CASSPLGENTG. The entire CDR3 protein reads CASSPLGENTGQLYF.

This clone has a handful of counts. Gene labels here are mouse ones. The read ends 4 residues before the CDR3 terminus; that terminus is restored from the germline J gene. The chain is built from TRBV1 and TRBJ1-1; D may be TRBD1 (5 bases). The ends were cut back, 3 bases at V and 1 base at J, with 9 bases in the middle. CDR1 is NSQYPW, CDR2 LRSPGD, per germline (reference sequence). This CDR3 has 14 amino acids. The CDR3 is CTCSAAGRNTEVFF. Partial CDR3 DNA: TGCACCTGCAGTGCGGCAGGGAGAAACACA.

A few counts support this clone. Mouse names are used for the genes. Read sequence stops 4 residues before the CDR3 end, and the germline J gene provides the missing end. The chain has TRBV17 and TRBJ1-1; D might be TRBD1 (5 bases). There are 14 residues in the CDR3. Germline CDR1 and CDR2: MNHDT and YYDKIL. CDR3 sequence: CASSSSRDRTEVFF. The covered CDR3 bases are TGTGCTAGCAGTAGTTCCAGGGATAGGACA.

About this clone: Mouse gene names and germline throughout. The read ends 4 residues shy of where the CDR3 ends; the end is completed using the germline J gene. The chain links TRBV5 to TRBJ2-2, with 10 bases identical to TRBD1. The CDR3 has 16 residues. The germline V gene has CDR1 LGHNA and CDR2 YNLKQL (reference sequence). The part of the CDR3 DNA that was read is TGTGCCAGCAGCCAAGACCGGACAGGGGGACACGGG. The encoded protein is CASSQDRTGGHG. The complete CDR3 reads CASSQDRTGGHGQLYF.

This clone was seen a handful of times. The gene symbols are mouse symbols. The DNA ends 4 residues before the CDR3 does, and the rest of the CDR3 is filled in from the germline J gene. The chain links TRBV13-2 to TRBJ2-3; tentatively, D is TRBD2 (7 bases). The V and J ends lost 1 base and 0 bases respectively, with 9 bases between them. The CDR3 covers 15 residues. The germline V gene encodes CDR1 NNHNN and CDR2 SYGAGS (reference sequence). The DNA read from the CDR3 is TGTGCCAGCGGTGATAGGGGGGGGAGTGCAGAA. This codes for CASGDRGGSAE. The CDR3 as a whole reads CASGDRGGSAETLYF.

This clone was found a few times. The gene symbols are mouse symbols. The read ends 4 residues early relative to the CDR3; the germline J gene fills the gap. The chain recombines TRBV13-1 with TRBJ2-1; D is unclear. Germline CDR1 is NSHNY and CDR2 is SYGAGN. V lost 2 bases, J lost 5 bases, and 5 bases lay in between. This CDR3 comprises 12 residues. CDR3: CASSDQNAEQFF. The sequenced CDR3 bases are TGTGCCAGCAGTGACCAGAATGCT.

This clone was observed a handful of times. Each gene name is a mouse one. The observed sequence ends 4 residues before the CDR3 terminus, with the missing tail filled in from the germline J gene. The chain is built from TRBV19 and TRBJ2-1; D possibly corresponds to TRBD1 (6 bases). CDR1 is FNHDT, CDR2 SITEND, per germline (reference sequence). The CDR3 contains 12 residues. CDR3: CASRDRRAEQFF. The sequenced part of the CDR3 DNA is TGTGCCAGCAGGGACAGAAGAGCT.

About this clone: The genes and germline here are from mouse. The read terminates 4 residues before the CDR3 end, so the remaining end is supplied by the germline J gene. The chain links TRBV31 to TRBJ1-2, with D perhaps TRBD1 (6 bases). CDR3 length: 14 residues. Germline CDR1 is GKSSPN and CDR2 is SITVG. CDR3 bases read: TGTGCCTGGAGTCTAGGGGGACTGGGGGTC. This sequence encodes CAWSLGGLGV. The CDR3, in full, reads CAWSLGGLGVDYTF.

This clone was detected only a few times. Gene names and germline match the mouse. The CDR3 bases that were read are TGTGCCAGCAGTATTGGCTGGGGGGGTAGTGCAGAA. Amino acids: CASSIGWGGSAE. The CDR3 in full is CASSIGWGGSAETLYF. The V gene is TRBV19, the J gene TRBJ2-3; 9 positions agree with TRBD2. Coverage ceases 4 residues before the CDR3 finishes, and the germline J gene fills in the end. V shed 2 bases and J 0 bases; nucleotides not matched to a gene: 4. Germline V gene sequence: CDR1 FNHDT, CDR2 SITEND (reference sequence). This CDR3 region has 16 residues.

This clone came up a few times. All gene names here are mouse names. The sequenced fragment ends 4 residues before the CDR3 boundary, so the rest is inferred from the germline J gene. This sample includes further DNA sequences coding for the same CDR3. This chain connects TRBV19 to TRBJ2-3; TRBD2 matches at 9 bases. Germline CDR1 is FNHDT and CDR2 is SITEND (reference sequence). The ends lost 1 base at V and 3 bases at J; junction bases unmatched: 3. The CDR3 has 15 amino acids. The CDR3 spells CASSILGGRAETLYF. The CDR3 DNA, read in part, is TGTGCCAGCAGTATATTGGGGGGGCGCGCAGAA.

A word on this clone: The germline and genes are mouse ones. The read stops 4 residues short of the end of the CDR3; the missing end is completed from the germline J gene. The chain is built from TRBV13-1 and TRBJ2-7; 8 bases are shared with TRBD2. The CDR3 spans 16 residues. Germline V gene sequence: CDR1 NSHNY, CDR2 SYGAGN. CDR3 bases read: TGTGCCAGCAGTGATGCCGAGGGCTGGGGGGATTAT. This translates into CASSDAEGWGDY. In full, the CDR3 reads CASSDAEGWGDYEQYF.

Worth noting for this clone: All gene names here are mouse names. The read terminates 4 residues ahead of where the CDR3 ends, so the germline J gene completes it. V is TRBV5 and J is TRBJ2-5; maybe TRBD1 (6 bases). The germline V gene encodes CDR1 LGHNA and CDR2 YNLKQL (reference sequence). The CDR3 sequence is 14 residues long. Trimming took off 3 bases at V and 3 bases at J, with 10 bases between the two ends. CDR3 amino acids: CASSQQGWQDTQYF. The sequenced part of the CDR3 DNA is TGTGCCAGCAGCCAGCAGGGGTGGCAAGAC.

Regarding this clone: The genes are named according to mouse. The read gets to within 4 residues of the CDR3 end, and the germline J gene fills in the rest. The chain is built from TRBV1 and TRBJ1-2; a possible D gene is TRBD1 (5 bases). This CDR3 contains 13 residues. V lost 4 bases, J lost 2 bases, and 8 bases lay in between. Per germline, CDR1 NSQYPW and CDR2 LRSPGD (reference sequence). CDR3 bases read: TGCACCTGCAGTGTCAGACAGAACTCC. It yields the protein CTCSVRQNS. The entire CDR3 is CTCSVRQNSDYTF.

Worth noting for this clone: The genes are named according to mouse. The CDR3 end is not reached by the read, which stops 4 residues before it; the germline J gene fills it in. Within the sample, other DNA sequences also encode this same CDR3. This chain connects TRBV1 to TRBJ2-4; TRBD2 matches 9 bases. The CDR3 loop spans 14 amino acids. Germline values: CDR1 NSQYPW, CDR2 LRSPGD (reference sequence). V lost 5 bases to trimming and J lost 3 bases; unmatched junction nucleotides: 3. The covered CDR3 bases are TGCACCTGCAGTCTGGACTGGGGCCAAAAC. Amino acids: CTCSLDWGQN. The entire CDR3 protein is CTCSLDWGQNTLYF. Combining the CDR3 with reference TRBV1 and TRBJ2-4 gives the whole variable domain VTLLEQNPRWRLVPRGQAVNLRCILKNSQYPWMSWYQQDLQKQLQWLFTLRSPGDKEVKSLPGADYLATRVTDTELRLQVANMSQGRTLYCTCSLDWGQNTLYFGAGTRLSVL.

Details on this clone: The listed genes are named as in mouse. Read data end 4 residues before the CDR3 end; the end is taken from the germline J gene. Other nucleotide sequences in the sample specify the same CDR3. J is TRBJ2-5 and V is TRBV13-1, with D perhaps matching TRBD1 (5 bases). This CDR3 region has 12 residues. Germline loops: CDR1 NSHNY, CDR2 SYGAGN. CDR3 region: CASSPREDTQYF. The covered CDR3 bases are TGTGCCAGCAGTCCCAGGGAAGAC.

Comment on this clone: Here the gene names and germline are mouse. The read terminates 4 residues before the CDR3 end, so the remaining end is supplied by the germline J gene. The rearrangement uses TRBV19 and TRBJ2-7; TRBD1 matches at 8 bases. CDR3 length equals 13 residues. Germline lookup yields CDR1 FNHDT and CDR2 SITEND (reference sequence). V shed 4 bases and J 3 bases; nucleotides not matched to a gene: 3. The CDR3 region is CASSDRGGYEQYF. The sequenced part of the CDR3 DNA is TGTGCCAGCAGTGACAGGGGAGGCTAT.

As for this clone: Gene names refer to mouse genes. Read sequence stops 4 residues before the CDR3 end, and the germline J gene provides the missing end. The sample holds other DNA sequences that translate to the same CDR3. The genes are TRBV1 and TRBJ1-2, with no clear D. Trimming pared 3 bases from V and 2 bases from J, leaving 4 bases between. CDR3 length equals 12 residues. The V gene's germline CDR1 is NSQYPW and CDR2 LRSPGD (reference sequence). This chain's CDR3 is CTCSAQNSDYTF. The DNA read from the CDR3 is TGCACCTGCAGTGCCCAGAACTCC.